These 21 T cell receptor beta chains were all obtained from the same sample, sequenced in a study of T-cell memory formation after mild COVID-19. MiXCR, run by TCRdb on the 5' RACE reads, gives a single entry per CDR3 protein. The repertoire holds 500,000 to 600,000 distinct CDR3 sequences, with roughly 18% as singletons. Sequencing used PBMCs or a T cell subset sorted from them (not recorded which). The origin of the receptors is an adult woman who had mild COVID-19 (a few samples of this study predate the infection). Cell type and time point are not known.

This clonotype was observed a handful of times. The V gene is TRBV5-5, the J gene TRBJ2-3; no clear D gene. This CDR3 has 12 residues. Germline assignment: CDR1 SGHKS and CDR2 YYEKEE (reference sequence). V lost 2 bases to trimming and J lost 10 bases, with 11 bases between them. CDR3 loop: CASSFPREAQYF. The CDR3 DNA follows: TGTGCCAGCAGCTTCCCTAGAGAGGCGCAGTATTTT.

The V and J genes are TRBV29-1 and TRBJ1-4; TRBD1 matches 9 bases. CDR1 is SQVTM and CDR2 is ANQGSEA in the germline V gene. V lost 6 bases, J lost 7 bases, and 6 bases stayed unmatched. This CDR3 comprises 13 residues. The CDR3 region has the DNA TGCAGCGTAGGGACAGGGTCACGTGAAAAACTGTTTTTT. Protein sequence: CSVGTGSREKLFF.

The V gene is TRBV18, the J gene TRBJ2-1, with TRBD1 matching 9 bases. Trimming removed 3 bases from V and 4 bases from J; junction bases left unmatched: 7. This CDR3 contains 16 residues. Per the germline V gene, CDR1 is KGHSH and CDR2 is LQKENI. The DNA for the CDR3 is TGTGCCAGCTCACCTAAACAGGGGGCCACATACAATGAGCAGTTCTTC. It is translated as CASSPKQGATYNEQFF.

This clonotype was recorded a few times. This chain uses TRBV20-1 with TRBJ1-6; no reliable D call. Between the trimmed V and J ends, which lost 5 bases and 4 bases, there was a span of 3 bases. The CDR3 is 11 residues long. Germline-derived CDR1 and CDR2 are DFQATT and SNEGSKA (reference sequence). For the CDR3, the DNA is TGCAGTGCTGTTTATAATTCACCCCTCCACTTT. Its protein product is CSAVYNSPLHF.

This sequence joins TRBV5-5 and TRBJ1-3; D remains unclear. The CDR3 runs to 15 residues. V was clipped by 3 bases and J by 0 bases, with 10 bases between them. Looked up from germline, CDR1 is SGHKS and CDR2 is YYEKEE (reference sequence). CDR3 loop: CASSSSATSGNTIYF. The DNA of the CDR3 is TGTGCCAGCAGCTCCTCAGCGACCTCTGGAAACACCATATATTTT.

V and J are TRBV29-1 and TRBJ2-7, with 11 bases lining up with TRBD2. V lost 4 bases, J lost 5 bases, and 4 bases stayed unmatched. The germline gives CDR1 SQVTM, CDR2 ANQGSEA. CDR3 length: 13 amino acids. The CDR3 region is CSVGLAGIHEQYF. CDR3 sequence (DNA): TGCAGCGTTGGACTAGCGGGAATACACGAGCAGTACTTC.

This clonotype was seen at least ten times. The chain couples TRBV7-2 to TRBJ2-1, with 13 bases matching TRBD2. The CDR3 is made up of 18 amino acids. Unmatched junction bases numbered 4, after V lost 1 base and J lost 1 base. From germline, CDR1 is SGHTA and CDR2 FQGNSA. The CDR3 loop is CASSLVGLAGRSYNEQFF. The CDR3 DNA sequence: TGTGCCAGCAGCTTAGTGGGACTAGCGGGGAGATCCTACAATGAGCAGTTCTTC.

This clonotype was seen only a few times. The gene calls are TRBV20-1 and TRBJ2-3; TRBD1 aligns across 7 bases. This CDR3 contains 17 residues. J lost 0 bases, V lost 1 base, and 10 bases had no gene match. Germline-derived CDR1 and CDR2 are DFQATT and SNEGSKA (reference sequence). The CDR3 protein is CSARGGTARPSTDTQYF. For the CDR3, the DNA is TGCAGTGCTAGAGGGGGGACAGCCCGACCAAGCACAGATACGCAGTATTTT.

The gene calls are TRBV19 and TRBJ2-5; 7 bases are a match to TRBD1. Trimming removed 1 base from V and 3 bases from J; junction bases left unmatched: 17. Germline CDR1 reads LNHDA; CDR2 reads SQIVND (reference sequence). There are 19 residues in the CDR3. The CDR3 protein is CASSIGPRQGVGGKETQYF. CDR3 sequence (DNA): TGTGCCAGTAGTATAGGCCCGAGACAGGGTGTTGGAGGAAAAGAGACCCAGTACTTC.

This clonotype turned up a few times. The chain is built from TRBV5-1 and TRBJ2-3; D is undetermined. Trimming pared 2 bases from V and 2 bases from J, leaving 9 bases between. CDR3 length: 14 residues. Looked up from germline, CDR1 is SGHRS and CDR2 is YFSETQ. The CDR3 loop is CASSLKGYTDTQYF. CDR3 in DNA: TGCGCCAGCAGCTTAAAAGGATACACAGATACGCAGTATTTT. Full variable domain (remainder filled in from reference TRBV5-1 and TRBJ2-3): KAGVTQTPRYLIKTRGQQVTLSCSPISGHRSVSWYQQTPGQGLQFLFEYFSETQRNKGNFPGRFSGRQFSNSRSEMNVSTLELGDSALYLCASSLKGYTDTQYFGPGTRLTVL.

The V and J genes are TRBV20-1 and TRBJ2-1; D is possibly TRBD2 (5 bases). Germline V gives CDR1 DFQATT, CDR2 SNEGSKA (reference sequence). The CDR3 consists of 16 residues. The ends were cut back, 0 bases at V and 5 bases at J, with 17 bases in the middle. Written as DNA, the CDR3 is TGCAGTGCTAGAGATCAGGACGGCGGACTCCACAATGAGCAGTTCTTC. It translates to CSARDQDGGLHNEQFF.

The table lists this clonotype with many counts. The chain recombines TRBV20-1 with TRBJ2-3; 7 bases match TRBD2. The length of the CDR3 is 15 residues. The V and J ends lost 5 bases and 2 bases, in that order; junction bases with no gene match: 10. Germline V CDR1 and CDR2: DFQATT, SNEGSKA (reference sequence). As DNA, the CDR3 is TGCAGTGCTCTCCTAGTGGGAGGGTTCACAGATACGCAGTATTTT. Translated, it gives CSALLVGGFTDTQYF.

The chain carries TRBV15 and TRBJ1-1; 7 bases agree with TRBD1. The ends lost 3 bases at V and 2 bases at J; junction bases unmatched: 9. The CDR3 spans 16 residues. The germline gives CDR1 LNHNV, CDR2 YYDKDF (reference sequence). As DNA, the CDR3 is TGTGCCACCAGCAGGGACGGGACAGCAAGTAACACTGAAGCTTTCTTT. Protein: CATSRDGTASNTEAFF.

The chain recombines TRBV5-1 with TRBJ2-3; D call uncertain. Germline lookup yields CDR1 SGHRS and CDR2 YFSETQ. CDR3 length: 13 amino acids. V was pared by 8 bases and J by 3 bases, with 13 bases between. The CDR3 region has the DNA TGCGCCAGTAAAAAGGCAGTAACAGATACGCAGTATTTT. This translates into CASKKAVTDTQYF.

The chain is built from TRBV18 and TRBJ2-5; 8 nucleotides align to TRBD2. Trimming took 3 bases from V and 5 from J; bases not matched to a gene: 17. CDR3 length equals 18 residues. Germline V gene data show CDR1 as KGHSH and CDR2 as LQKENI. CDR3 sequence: CASSPAHTRRGGQETQYF. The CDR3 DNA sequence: TGTGCCAGCTCACCGGCCCATACTAGACGGGGGGGCCAGGAGACCCAGTACTTC. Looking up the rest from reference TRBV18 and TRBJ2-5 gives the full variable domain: NAGVMQNPRHLVRRRGQEARLRCSPMKGHSHVYWYRQLPEEGLKFMVYLQKENIIDESGMPKERFSAEFPKEGPSILRIQQVVRGDSAAYFCASSPAHTRRGGQETQYFGPGTRLLVL.

DNA of the CDR3: TGTGCCAGCAGTTCAATACTAGCGGGGGGGCACAATGAGCAGTTCTTC. It encodes CASSSILAGGHNEQFF. This chain links TRBV28 with TRBJ2-1, with 13 nucleotides matching TRBD2. There are 16 residues in the CDR3. Trimming cost V 4 bases and J 5 bases; bases outside gene matches: 5. In germline, CDR1 is MDHEN, CDR2 SYDVKM. Full variable domain (outside the CDR3, taken from reference TRBV28 and TRBJ2-1): DVKVTQSSRYLVKRTGEKVFLECVQDMDHENMFWYRQDPGLGLRLIYFSYDVKMKEKGDIPEGYSVSREKKERFSLILESASTNQTSMYLCASSSILAGGHNEQFFGPGTRLTVL.

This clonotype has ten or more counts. The CDR3: CASSQTGPYEQYF. In DNA, the CDR3 is TGCGCCAGCAGCCAGACAGGGCCCTACGAGCAGTACTTC. The genes are TRBV4-1 and TRBJ2-7; 7 positions agree with TRBD1. CDR1 is MGHRA and CDR2 is YSYEKL in the germline V gene. The CDR3 extends over 13 amino acids. The ends lost 3 bases at V and 2 bases at J; junction bases unmatched: 1.

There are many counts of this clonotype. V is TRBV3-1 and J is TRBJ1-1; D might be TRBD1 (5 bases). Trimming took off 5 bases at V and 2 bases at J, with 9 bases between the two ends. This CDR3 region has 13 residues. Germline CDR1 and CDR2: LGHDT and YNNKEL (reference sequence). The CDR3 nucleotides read TGTGCCAGCAGCTGGGACTCAAACACTGAAGCTTTCTTT. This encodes CASSWDSNTEAFF.

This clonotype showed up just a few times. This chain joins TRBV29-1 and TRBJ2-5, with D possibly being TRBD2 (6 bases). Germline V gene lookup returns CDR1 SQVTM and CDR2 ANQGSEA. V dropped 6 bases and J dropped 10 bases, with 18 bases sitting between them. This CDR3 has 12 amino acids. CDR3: CSVEGSGSSQYF. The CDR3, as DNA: TGCAGCGTAGAGGGGTCCGGGAGTAGCCAGTACTTC.

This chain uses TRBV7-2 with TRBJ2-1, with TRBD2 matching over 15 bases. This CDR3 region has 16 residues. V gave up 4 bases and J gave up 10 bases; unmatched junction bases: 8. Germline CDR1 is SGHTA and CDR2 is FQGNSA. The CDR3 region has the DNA TGTGCCAGCAGCTCAGGACTAGCGGGAGGGCCAGGAGAGCAGTTCTTC. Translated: CASSSGLAGGPGEQFF.

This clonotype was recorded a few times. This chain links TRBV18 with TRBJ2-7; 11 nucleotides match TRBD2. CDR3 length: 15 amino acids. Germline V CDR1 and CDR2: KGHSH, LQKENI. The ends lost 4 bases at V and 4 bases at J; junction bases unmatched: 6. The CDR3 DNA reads TGTGCCAGCTCACAAGCTAGCGGGGGGCCTTACGAGCAGTACTTC. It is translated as CASSQASGGPYEQYF.